The 5 T cell receptor beta chains below were found in one sample sequenced in a study of blood T cell repertoires in COVID-19. TCRdb keeps only in-frame clones here, not all; method: immunoSEQ multiplex PCR. Seen here are about 73,000 clones, 80% to 90% observed once, and the top ten hold approximately 10%. Material: peripheral blood. Receptors originate from a man older than 75 with acute or convalescent COVID-19.

This chain joins TRBV30 and TRBJ2-7; 10 bases align to TRBD2. The CDR3 is made up of 15 amino acids. Per germline, CDR1 GTSNPN and CDR2 SVGIG (reference sequence). V was clipped by 3 bases and J by 5 bases; unmatched bases: 10. The CDR3 coding sequence is TGTGCCTGGAGCTCTGAGGGACTAGCGATCCACGAGCAGTACTTC. This codes for CAWSSEGLAIHEQYF.

The chain is built from TRBV2 and TRBJ1-4; TRBD1 matches 9 bases. With 2 bases clipped from V and 10 bases from J, the junction kept 11 bases outside the gene matches. The CDR3 is made up of 16 amino acids. Germline CDR1 is SNHLY and CDR2 is FYNNEI. For the CDR3, the DNA is TGTGCCAGCAGTGAACCCAGGACAGGGGTAGAAGGAAAACTGTTTTTT. It codes for CASSEPRTGVEGKLFF.

The rearrangement joins TRBV7-8 to TRBJ2-2; D unclear. V was trimmed by 5 bases and J by 7 bases, leaving 17 bases between them. Germline V gives CDR1 SGHVS, CDR2 FQNEAQ. CDR3 size: 15 residues. Written as DNA, the CDR3 is TGTGCCAGCAGCCTCCCCCGGGTCAACGGCGGGGAGCTGTTTTTT. Its protein is CASSLPRVNGGELFF.

The V call is TRBV18, the J call TRBJ1-6; 7 positions agree with TRBD1. Germline trimming cut 5 bases from V and 9 bases from J; bases unmatched to any gene: 7. The germline gives CDR1 KGHSH, CDR2 LQKENI. The CDR3 is made up of 14 amino acids. The CDR3 DNA is TGTGCCAGCTCAGAGGGGGCCTTGGGTTCACCCCTCCACTTT. It codes for CASSEGALGSPLHF.

J is TRBJ2-7 and V is TRBV19, with a weak D call TRBD1 (6 bases). V was trimmed by 5 bases and J by 4 bases, leaving 12 bases between them. The CDR3 has 13 amino acids. The germline gives CDR1 LNHDA, CDR2 SQIVND (reference sequence). CDR3 DNA sequence: TGTGCCAGTAGTTTCCAAACAGGGTACGAGCAGTACTTC. It yields the protein CASSFQTGYEQYF.